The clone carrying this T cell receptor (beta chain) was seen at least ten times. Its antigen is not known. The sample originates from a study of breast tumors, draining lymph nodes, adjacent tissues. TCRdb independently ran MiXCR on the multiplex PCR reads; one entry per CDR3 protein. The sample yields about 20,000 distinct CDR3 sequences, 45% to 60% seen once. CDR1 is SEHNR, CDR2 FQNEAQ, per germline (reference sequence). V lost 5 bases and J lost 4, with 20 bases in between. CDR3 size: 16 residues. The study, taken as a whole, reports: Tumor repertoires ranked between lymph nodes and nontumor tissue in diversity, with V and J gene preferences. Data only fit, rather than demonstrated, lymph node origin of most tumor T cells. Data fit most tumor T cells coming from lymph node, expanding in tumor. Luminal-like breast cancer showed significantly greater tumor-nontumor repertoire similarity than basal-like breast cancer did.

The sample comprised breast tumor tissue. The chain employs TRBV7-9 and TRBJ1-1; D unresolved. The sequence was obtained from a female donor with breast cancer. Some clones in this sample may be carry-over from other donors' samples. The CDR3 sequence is CASSPFGGRAGTEAFF. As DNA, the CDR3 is TGTGCCAGCAGCCCCTTCGGAGGGCGTGCGGGCACTGAAGCTTTCTTT.